A single T cell receptor (beta chain) is shown here with its context. A second PCR of about 6 to 12 cycles used a sample-barcoded 5' primer and a J-beta primer mix. Each CDR3 protein gets one entry after TCRdb re-called the 5' RACE reads with MiXCR. Of 1.2 million to 1.5 million distinct CDR3 sequences in the sample, approximately 38% were seen once. The record originates from a study of blood T cells in healthy people across ages. Germline V gene sequence: CDR1 DFQATT, CDR2 SNEGSKA (reference sequence). The CDR3 has 12 residues. The V gene lost 2 bases and the J gene lost 7 bases, with 9 bases spanning the gap.

The chain is built from TRBV20-1 and TRBJ2-1; D unresolved. Sequencing was done on a sample of blood. The sequence came from a woman aged 18-30 years in good health. The CDR3 here is CSARTAGNEQFF. The CDR3 nucleotides are TGCAGTGCTAGAACTGCCGGGAATGAGCAGTTCTTC.